These 29 T cell receptor beta chains originate from one sample sequenced in a study of control samples from healthy donors and cancer patients. Profiled with immunoSEQ multiplex PCR; TCRdb holds only in-frame clones, not every one. The table includes about 55,000 clones, around 95% detected once. The material sequenced was blood. The receptors stem from a woman between 18 and 30 years old in good health.

The V call is TRBV7-9, the J call TRBJ2-2, with 8 positions matching TRBD1. The trim removed 5 bases at V and 6 bases at J, leaving 11 bases unmatched. Germline CDR1 SEHNR, CDR2 FQNEAQ (reference sequence). The CDR3 extends over 16 amino acids. The CDR3 DNA reads as TGTGCCAGCAGCCCGTTCCCAGGGGGCAGGGCCGGGGAGCTGTTTTTT. Translating gives CASSPFPGGRAGELFF.

The CDR3 DNA follows: TGCAGTGCTAGTGCCGGAAGGACAGGGGGCTTTGACGAGCAGTACTTC. Residues: CSASAGRTGGFDEQYF. This chain uses TRBV20-1 with TRBJ2-7; 11 nucleotides agree with TRBD1. This CDR3 contains 16 residues. V lost 3 bases and J lost 5; bases outside the gene matches: 12. Germline lookup yields CDR1 DFQATT and CDR2 SNEGSKA (reference sequence).

The chain uses TRBV28 and TRBJ1-1; perhaps TRBD1 as D (5 bases). V was shortened by 7 bases and J by 4 bases, with 10 bases between the two germline ends. Germline CDR1 reads MDHEN; CDR2 reads SYDVKM. This CDR3 spans 12 amino acids. CDR3 nucleotide sequence: TGTGCCAGCAAAGGCGGGGGCACTGAAGCTTTCTTT. Its protein is CASKGGGTEAFF.

This clone was seen only once. The rearrangement uses TRBV28 and TRBJ1-2; no clear D gene. The CDR3 extends over 14 amino acids. Trimming removed 2 bases at V and 4 bases at J, with 11 bases between. Per the germline V gene, CDR1 is MDHEN and CDR2 is SYDVKM. The DNA of the CDR3 is TGTGCCAGCAGTTTAGTCGGGAGAAGCTATGGCTACACCTTC. This sequence encodes CASSLVGRSYGYTF.

The chain combines TRBV2 with TRBJ1-2; TRBD1 matches at 9 bases. The germline CDR1 and CDR2 sequences are SNHLY and FYNNEI. Germline trimming cut 2 bases from V and 7 bases from J; bases unmatched to any gene: 11. The CDR3 contains 16 residues. CDR3 region: CASSETRDRVLSGYTF. CDR3 sequence (DNA): TGTGCCAGCAGTGAAACCCGGGACAGGGTTTTGAGTGGCTACACCTTC.

The genes are TRBV6-4 and TRBJ2-2; 8 bases are a match to TRBD2. CDR1 and CDR2 (germline): MRHNA, SNTAGT. The CDR3 has 13 amino acids. V dropped 3 bases and J dropped 6; count of bases not matched to a gene: 0. CDR3 residues: CASSEREAGELFF. DNA for the CDR3: TGTGCCAGCAGTGAGCGGGAGGCCGGGGAGCTGTTTTTT.

The CDR3 DNA follows: TGTGCCAGCAGTTATTTGGGGGCCTTAGATACGCAGTATTTT. This translates into CASSYLGALDTQYF. V usage is TRBV6-5 and J usage is TRBJ2-3; possible D gene TRBD1, 6 bases. The CDR3 runs 14 residues. V lost 3 bases and J lost 5, with 12 bases in between. Looked up from germline, CDR1 is MNHEY and CDR2 is SVGAGI.

The V gene is TRBV3-1 (or the pseudogene TRBV3-2), the J gene TRBJ1-1; D is ambiguous. The CDR3 totals 14 residues. Germline CDR1 LGHDT, CDR2 YNNKEL (reference sequence). V shed 1 base and J shed 9 bases, with 15 bases lying between them. CDR3 DNA: TGTGCCAGCAGCCAAGTTTCAAGGGCCGGGAAAGCTTTCTTT. It encodes CASSQVSRAGKAFF.

To note about this clone: The sample has other DNA sequences that encode this CDR3 too. J is TRBJ2-3 and V is TRBV2; possible D gene TRBD2, 7 bases. Between the trimmed V and J ends, which lost 6 bases and 5 bases, there was a span of 21 bases. Germline CDR1 reads SNHLY; CDR2 reads FYNNEI. The CDR3 consists of 16 residues. CDR3 nucleotide sequence: TGTGCCAGCAGCGGGGGCTACAAGGGCGGGGGAGATACGCAGTATTTT. Its protein product is CASSGGYKGGGDTQYF.

The chain couples TRBV7-6 to TRBJ1-2; the D gene is possibly TRBD1 (5 bases). Germline V gives CDR1 SGHVS, CDR2 FNYEAQ. The CDR3 length is 18 residues. Trimming took off 5 bases at V and 4 bases at J, with 26 bases between the two ends. The CDR3 bases are TGTGCCAGCAGCCTAAGGACTCGAGGACACCCTACGATCTATGGCTACACCTTC. Its translation: CASSLRTRGHPTIYGYTF.

CDR3 sequence: CASSESTRGGNNEQFF. The CDR3 region has the DNA TGTGCCAGCAGTGAGTCGACTAGAGGAGGAAACAATGAGCAGTTCTTC. The chain joins TRBV6-4 to TRBJ2-1, with D perhaps TRBD2 (6 bases). V gave up 3 bases and J gave up 5 bases, with 17 bases separating them. There are 16 residues in the CDR3. Germline V CDR1 and CDR2: MRHNA, SNTAGT.

The chain joins TRBV28 to TRBJ1-2; 9 positions agree with TRBD1. The trim removed 6 bases at V and 1 base at J, leaving 6 bases unmatched. CDR3 size: 15 residues. Germline V gene data show CDR1 as MDHEN and CDR2 as SYDVKM. The CDR3 DNA is TGTGCCAGCAGACATGGGACAGGGAATAACTATGGCTACACCTTC. Translation: CASRHGTGNNYGYTF.

The chain carries TRBV12-3 or TRBV12-4 and TRBJ1-4, with D maybe TRBD1 (5 bases). The CDR3 contains 13 residues. Trimming removed 3 bases at V and 4 bases at J, with 6 bases between. Here the CDR3 reads CASSLDNNEKLFF. For the CDR3, the DNA is TGTGCCAGCAGTTTGGACAATAATGAAAAACTGTTTTTT.

This chain uses TRBV24-1 with TRBJ2-2, with D maybe TRBD2 (5 bases). Trimming took 9 bases from V and 7 from J, leaving 14 bases between them. The CDR3 has 13 residues. Germline values: CDR1 KGHDR, CDR2 SFDVKD. The CDR3 DNA reads TGTGCCACCGGACGGGGAAGGATCGGGGAGCTGTTTTTT. Protein: CATGRGRIGELFF.

This clone was found a few times. The rearrangement links TRBV6-4 to TRBJ2-3; either TRBD1 or TRBD2 may fit D (6 bases each). Germline CDR1 MRHNA, CDR2 SNTAGT. The CDR3 contains 14 residues. Trimming pared 4 bases from V and 3 bases from J, leaving 11 bases between. CDR3: CASSGGAETDTQYF. The DNA of the CDR3 is TGTGCCAGCAGTGGGGGGGCCGAGACAGATACGCAGTATTTT.

In DNA form, the CDR3 reads TGTGCCAGTCGTAACAGGGCGGGGGATTCACCCCTCCACTTT. The encoded protein is CASRNRAGDSPLHF. The chain recombines TRBV6-6 with TRBJ1-6, with D perhaps TRBD1 (6 bases). V dropped 9 bases and J dropped 8 bases, with 17 bases sitting between them. The CDR3 runs to 14 residues. Germline V gene sequence: CDR1 MNHNY, CDR2 SVGAGI (reference sequence).

J is TRBJ2-4 and V is TRBV5-4; D uncertain. Per the germline V gene, CDR1 is SGHNT and CDR2 is YYREEE (reference sequence). The length of the CDR3 is 14 residues. The V end lost 4 bases, the J end lost 0 bases, and 8 bases lay between the germline ends. As DNA, the CDR3 is TGTGCCAGCAGCACCCTACTAGCCAAAAACATTCAGTACTTC. Its protein is CASSTLLAKNIQYF.

The chain uses TRBV14 and TRBJ1-3; no definite D call. Germline lookup yields CDR1 SGHDN and CDR2 FVKESK. This CDR3 region has 15 residues. Trimming pared 1 base from V and 1 base from J, leaving 8 bases between. The CDR3 here is CASSQVRLSGNTIYF. CDR3 in DNA: TGTGCCAGCAGCCAAGTAAGATTATCTGGAAACACCATATATTTT.

The chain has TRBV5-6 and TRBJ2-1, with TRBD1 as a possible D gene (5 bases). The CDR3 runs to 14 residues. The V and J ends lost 4 bases and 9 bases respectively, with 17 bases between them. CDR1 and CDR2 from the germline V gene are SGHDT and YYEEEE. The chain's CDR3 is CASSGTPRVGEQFF. Here the CDR3 DNA reads TGTGCCAGCAGCGGAACCCCCAGGGTCGGTGAGCAGTTCTTC. The full variable domain, completed using reference TRBV5-6 and TRBJ2-1, is DAGVTQSPTHLIKTRGQQVTLRCSPKSGHDTVSWYQQALGQGPQFIFQYYEEEERQRGNFPDRFSGHQFPNYSSELNVNALLLGDSALYLCASSGTPRVGEQFFGPGTRLTVL.

Comment on this clone: Its ends do not fully match the called genes, so a read error is possible. The chain links TRBV6-1 to TRBJ1-2, with a tentative D call TRBD1 (5 bases). This CDR3 is 13 amino acids long. Germline V gene lookup returns CDR1 MNHNS and CDR2 SASEGT. The CDR3 DNA follows: TGTGCCAGCAGGGAAGACAGCTACTATGGCTACACCTTC. Its translation is CASREDSYYGYTF.

The chain combines TRBV12-3 or TRBV12-4 with TRBJ2-2; D is perhaps TRBD2 (5 bases). The CDR3 sequence is 12 residues long. V was shortened by 5 bases and J by 4 bases, with 5 bases between the two germline ends. This CDR3 reads CASSRGTGELFF. The CDR3 DNA reads TGTGCCAGCAGTCGGGGCACCGGGGAGCTGTTTTTT.

Note on this clone: Distinct nucleotide sequences in the sample also encode this CDR3. V gene TRBV4-1 combines with J gene TRBJ2-3; no definite D call. Germline V CDR1 and CDR2: MGHRA, YSYEKL. V gave up 3 bases and J gave up 1 base, with 5 bases separating them. The CDR3 consists of 13 residues. The CDR3 DNA reads as TGCGCCAGCAGCCAGGTGGGCACAGATACGCAGTATTTT. Its protein product is CASSQVGTDTQYF.

The chain uses TRBV2 and TRBJ2-7, with a tentative D call TRBD2 (7 bases). The CDR3 covers 13 residues. Germline V CDR1 and CDR2: SNHLY, FYNNEI. The V end lost 6 bases, the J end lost 3 bases, and 12 bases lay between the germline ends. CDR3 sequence: CASRAGAVYEQYF. The CDR3, as DNA: TGTGCCAGCAGGGCGGGGGCGGTCTACGAGCAGTACTTC.

This clone was detected once. The rearrangement links TRBV27 to TRBJ1-1; 7 bases agree with TRBD1. V lost 5 bases to trimming and J lost 4 bases; unmatched junction nucleotides: 16. Germline V gives CDR1 MNHEY, CDR2 SMNVEV (reference sequence). CDR3 size: 17 residues. The CDR3 reads CASSPRGDRVLVTEAFF. In DNA form, the CDR3 reads TGTGCCAGCAGTCCCCGGGGAGACAGGGTTCTCGTCACTGAAGCTTTCTTT.

V usage is TRBV4-2 and J usage is TRBJ1-6; a weak D match, TRBD1 (5 bases). The CDR3 totals 16 residues. Germline CDR1 LGHNA, CDR2 YNFKEQ. V was trimmed by 0 bases and J by 5 bases, leaving 11 bases between them. CDR3 in DNA: TGTGCCAGCAGCCAAGATCCCCCAGGGAATAATTCACCCCTCCACTTT. The encoded protein is CASSQDPPGNNSPLHF.

The genes are TRBV10-3 and TRBJ2-5; the D is unclear. CDR1 is ENHRY and CDR2 is SYGVKD in the germline V gene. V dropped 4 bases and J dropped 5 bases, with 11 bases sitting between them. The CDR3 runs 13 residues. The CDR3 spells CAISVGLGETQYF. CDR3 in DNA: TGTGCCATCAGTGTAGGGTTGGGGGAGACCCAGTACTTC.

This rearrangement joins TRBV3-1 (or the pseudogene TRBV3-2) to TRBJ2-1; 13 nucleotides agree with TRBD2. In germline, CDR1 is LGHDT, CDR2 YNNKEL (reference sequence). The CDR3 runs 16 residues. The junction had 6 bases not matched to a gene; V was cut back by 3 bases and J by 7 bases. CDR3 loop: CASSQGTSGGANEQFF. The CDR3 DNA reads TGTGCCAGCAGCCAGGGAACTAGCGGGGGGGCAAATGAGCAGTTCTTC.

The genes are TRBV6-5 and TRBJ2-2; D remains unclear. The CDR3 spans 15 residues. Germline V gives CDR1 MNHEY, CDR2 SVGAGI. V lost 5 bases and J lost 1, with 11 bases in between. For the CDR3, the DNA is TGTGCCAGCAGTCCGCAGACACTGAACACCGGGGAGCTGTTTTTT. Protein: CASSPQTLNTGELFF.

This chain uses TRBV7-3 with TRBJ2-1, with 9 bases lining up with TRBD1. Germline CDR1 reads SGHTA; CDR2 reads FQGTGA. This CDR3 has 16 amino acids. With V trimmed by 6 bases and J by 2 bases, 8 bases remained unmatched. The CDR3: CASSTRGQGTYNEQFF. CDR3 nucleotides: TGTGCCAGCAGTACGCGGGGACAGGGCACCTACAATGAGCAGTTCTTC. The variable domain in full, with the rest retrieved from reference TRBV7-3 and TRBJ2-1, is GAGVSQTPSNKVTEKGKYVELRCDPISGHTALYWYRQSLGQGPEFLIYFQGTGAADDSGLPNDRFFAVRPEGSVSTLKIQRTERGDSAVYLCASSTRGQGTYNEQFFGPGTRLTVL.